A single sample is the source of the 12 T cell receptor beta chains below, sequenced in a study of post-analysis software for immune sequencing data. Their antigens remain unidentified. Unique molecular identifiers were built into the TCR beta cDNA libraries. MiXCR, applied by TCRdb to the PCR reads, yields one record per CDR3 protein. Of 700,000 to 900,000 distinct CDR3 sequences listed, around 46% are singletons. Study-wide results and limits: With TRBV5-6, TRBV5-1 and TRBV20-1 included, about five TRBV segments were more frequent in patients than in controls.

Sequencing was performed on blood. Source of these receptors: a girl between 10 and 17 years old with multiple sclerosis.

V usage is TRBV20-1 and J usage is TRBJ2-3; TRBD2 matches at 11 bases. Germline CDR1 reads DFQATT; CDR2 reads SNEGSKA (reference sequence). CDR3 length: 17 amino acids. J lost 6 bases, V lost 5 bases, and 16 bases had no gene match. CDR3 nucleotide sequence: TGCAGTGCTCTCCTAGCGGGAGGCCGATTTATACGGGATACGCAGTATTTT. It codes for CSALLAGGRFIRDTQYF.

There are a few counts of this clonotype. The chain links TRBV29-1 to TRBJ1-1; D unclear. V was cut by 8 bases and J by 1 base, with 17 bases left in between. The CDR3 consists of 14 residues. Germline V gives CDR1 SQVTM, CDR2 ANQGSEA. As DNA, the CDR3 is TGCAGCATTTGGGTTTTGGGGAAGAACACTGAAGCTTTCTTT. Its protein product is CSIWVLGKNTEAFF.

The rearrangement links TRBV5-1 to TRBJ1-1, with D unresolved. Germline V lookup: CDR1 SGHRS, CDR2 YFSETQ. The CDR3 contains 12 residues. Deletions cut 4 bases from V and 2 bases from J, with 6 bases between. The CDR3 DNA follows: TGCGCCAGCAGCGAATATAACACTGAAGCTTTCTTT. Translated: CASSEYNTEAFF.

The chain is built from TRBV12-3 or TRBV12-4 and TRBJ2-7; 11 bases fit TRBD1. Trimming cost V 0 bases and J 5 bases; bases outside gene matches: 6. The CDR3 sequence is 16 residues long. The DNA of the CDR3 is TGTGCCAGCAGTTTAGCCGGGACAGGGGGTGGGCACGAGCAGTACTTC. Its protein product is CASSLAGTGGGHEQYF.

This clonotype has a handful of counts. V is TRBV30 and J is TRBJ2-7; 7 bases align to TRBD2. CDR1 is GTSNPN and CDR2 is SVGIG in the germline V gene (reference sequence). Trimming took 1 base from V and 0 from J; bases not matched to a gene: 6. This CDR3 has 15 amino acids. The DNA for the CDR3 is TGTGCCTGGAGTGAGTGGGCGGGAGCCTCCTACGAGCAGTACTTC. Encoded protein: CAWSEWAGASYEQYF.

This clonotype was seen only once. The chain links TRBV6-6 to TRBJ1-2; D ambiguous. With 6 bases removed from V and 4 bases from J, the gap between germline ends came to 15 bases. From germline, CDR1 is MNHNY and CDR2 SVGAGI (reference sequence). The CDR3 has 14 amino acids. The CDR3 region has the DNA TGTGCCAGCAGGCACGGATCCGGACGCTATGGCTACACCTTC. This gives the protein CASRHGSGRYGYTF.

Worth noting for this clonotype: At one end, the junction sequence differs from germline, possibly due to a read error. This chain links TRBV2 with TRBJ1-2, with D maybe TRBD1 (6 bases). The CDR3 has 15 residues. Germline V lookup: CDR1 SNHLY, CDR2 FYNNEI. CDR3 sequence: CASFGGTATLGGYAF. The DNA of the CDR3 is TGTGCCAGCTTTGGGGGAACGGCAACGCTGGGGGGCTACGCCTTC.

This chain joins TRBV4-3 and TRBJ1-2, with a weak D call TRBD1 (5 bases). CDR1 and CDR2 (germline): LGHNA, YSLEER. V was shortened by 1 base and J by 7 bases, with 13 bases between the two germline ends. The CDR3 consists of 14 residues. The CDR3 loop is CASSQGRGVGGYTF. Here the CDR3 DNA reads TGCGCCAGCAGCCAAGGTCGGGGGGTGGGTGGCTACACCTTC.

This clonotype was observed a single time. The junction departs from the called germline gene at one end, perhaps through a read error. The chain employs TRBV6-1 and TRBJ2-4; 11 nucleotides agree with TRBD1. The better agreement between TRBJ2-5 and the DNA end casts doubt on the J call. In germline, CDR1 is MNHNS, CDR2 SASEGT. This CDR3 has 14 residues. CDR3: CAGSVDRGRETQYF. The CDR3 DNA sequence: TGTGCCGGCAGTGTGGACAGGGGGCGAGAGACCCAGTACTTC.

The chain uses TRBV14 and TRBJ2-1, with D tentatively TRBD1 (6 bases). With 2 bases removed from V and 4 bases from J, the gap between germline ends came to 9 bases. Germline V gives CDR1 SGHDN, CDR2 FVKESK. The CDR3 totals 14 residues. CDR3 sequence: CASSQITGYNEQFF. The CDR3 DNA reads TGTGCCAGCAGCCAAATCACAGGGTACAATGAGCAGTTCTTC.

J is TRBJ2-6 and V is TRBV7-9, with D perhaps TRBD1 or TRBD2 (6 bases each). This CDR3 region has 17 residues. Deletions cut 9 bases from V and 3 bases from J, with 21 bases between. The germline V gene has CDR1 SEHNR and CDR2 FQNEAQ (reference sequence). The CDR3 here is CARDLLEEGVGANVLTF. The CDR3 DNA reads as TGTGCCAGGGACCTCCTTGAGGAGGGGGTTGGGGCCAACGTCCTGACTTTC.

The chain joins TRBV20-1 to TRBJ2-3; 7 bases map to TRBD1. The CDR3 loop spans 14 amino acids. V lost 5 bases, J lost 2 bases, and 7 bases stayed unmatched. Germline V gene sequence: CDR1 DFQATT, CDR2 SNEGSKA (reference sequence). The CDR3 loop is CSAPTGVLTDTQYF. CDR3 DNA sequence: TGCAGTGCTCCTACAGGGGTCCTCACAGATACGCAGTATTTT.